One and the same sample provided the 8 T cell receptor beta chains below, sequenced in a study of blood T cell repertoires in COVID-19. Some clones are missing from TCRdb's copy, which holds only in-frame ones; the method was immunoSEQ multiplex PCR. Of approximately 67,000 clones listed, 80% to 90% are singletons. The specimen was peripheral blood. The receptors were sampled from a man aged 45-65 years with active COVID-19.

The chain combines TRBV18 with TRBJ2-4, with D maybe TRBD2 (5 bases). Germline V gives CDR1 KGHSH, CDR2 LQKENI. The CDR3 extends over 19 amino acids. The V end was cut by 6 bases, the J end by 2 bases, with 26 bases between. The CDR3: CASSEGTPGDYGTKNIQYF. In DNA form, the CDR3 reads TGTGCCAGCTCTGAGGGCACCCCGGGCGATTATGGTACCAAAAACATTCAGTACTTC.

J is TRBJ2-1 and V is TRBV27, with TRBD1 matching over 7 bases. Germline CDR1 and CDR2: MNHEY and SMNVEV (reference sequence). V shed 7 bases, J shed 12 bases, and the junction held 15 bases outside the gene matches. The CDR3 extends over 14 amino acids. CDR3 sequence: CASTPGTEMLRQFF. CDR3 in DNA: TGTGCCAGCACCCCTGGGACAGAAATGTTGCGGCAGTTCTTC.

The chain joins TRBV4-3 to TRBJ1-2, with 7 bases identical to TRBD1. The CDR3 loop spans 17 amino acids. Germline CDR1 reads LGHNA; CDR2 reads YSLEER. Trimming removed 0 bases from V and 6 bases from J; junction bases left unmatched: 13. CDR3 amino acids: CASSQDQIATGWNGYTF. The CDR3 DNA reads TGCGCCAGCAGCCAAGATCAAATCGCGACAGGGTGGAATGGCTACACCTTC.

The CDR3 DNA reads TGTGCCAGCAGCTTAGCGGGGAGCACAGATACGCAGTATTTT. Its protein product is CASSLAGSTDTQYF. The chain has TRBV13 and TRBJ2-3, with a tentative D call TRBD2 (5 bases). The CDR3 runs 14 residues. Germline-derived CDR1 and CDR2 are PRHDT and FYEKMQ (reference sequence). The V end was cut by 1 base, the J end by 0 bases, with 5 bases between.

The V gene is TRBV7-9, the J gene TRBJ2-7; D gene unclear. The CDR3 covers 12 residues. Deletions cut 0 bases from V and 7 bases from J, with 7 bases between. CDR1 and CDR2 from the germline V gene are SEHNR and FQNEAQ (reference sequence). As DNA, the CDR3 is TGTGCCAGCAGCTTAGCCCTAGGTGAGCAGTACTTC. The encoded protein is CASSLALGEQYF.

The chain uses TRBV6-5 and TRBJ2-7; possibly TRBD1 for D (5 bases). Trimming removed 6 bases at V and 0 bases at J, with 15 bases between. The CDR3 is 15 residues long. Germline CDR1 and CDR2: MNHEY and SVGAGI. CDR3 amino acids: CASRMTVMNSYEQYF. The CDR3 DNA reads TGTGCCAGCAGGATGACAGTGATGAACTCCTACGAGCAGTACTTC.

In DNA form, the CDR3 reads TGTGCCAGCAGTCTTCAGGCAAACACCATATATTTT. Its translation: CASSLQANTIYF. The rearrangement links TRBV2 to TRBJ1-3; D ambiguous. The germline V gene has CDR1 SNHLY and CDR2 FYNNEI. There are 12 residues in the CDR3. Trimming shortened V by 5 bases and J by 6 bases, and 8 bases separated the two germline ends.

This clone was observed a few times. The rearrangement joins TRBV5-4 to TRBJ2-7; TRBD1 might be the D (5 bases). V was shortened by 4 bases and J by 3 bases, with 17 bases between the two germline ends. Germline CDR1 is SGHNT and CDR2 is YYREEE (reference sequence). The CDR3 spans 15 residues. CDR3 loop: CASSSQGGAGYEQYF. CDR3 sequence (DNA): TGTGCCAGCAGCAGCCAGGGCGGAGCAGGCTACGAGCAGTACTTC.